Sequencing of this T cell receptor (beta chain) was carried out in a study of Graves' ophthalmopathy and Graves' hyperthyroidism. As regards this clonotype: At one of its ends the junction is not consistent with the germline gene, which may arise from a read error.

Amplification targeted the TCR beta CDR3 regions, with RNA transcripts as the source material. Following a first-round RT-PCR that used HTBI primers, a second-round multiplex PCR was carried out. TCRdb processed the multiplex PCR reads anew with MiXCR; each CDR3 protein has one entry. This table has 400,000 to 500,000 distinct CDR3 sequences, around a fifth appearing once. CDR3 length equals 10 residues. The germline V gene encodes CDR1 MNHEY and CDR2 SMNVEV (reference sequence). This receptor was taken from a young woman with stable Graves' hyperthyroidism. The specimen was peripheral blood. The chain couples TRBV27 to TRBJ1-1, with D unclear. CDR3 residues: CVSGYTDAFF. Here the CDR3 DNA reads TGTGTCAGCGGATACACTGACGCTTTCTTT.